This T cell receptor beta chain comes out of a study of T-cell reconstitution after alpha-beta-depleted transplantation in children. Construction of the TCRbeta library involved unique molecular identifiers. Via MiXCR, TCRdb re-called the PCR reads, giving one row per CDR3 protein. The table records 200,000 to 250,000 distinct CDR3 sequences, approximately 8.4% of them present only once. The CDR3 is 14 amino acids. V dropped 4 bases and J dropped 10 bases, with 16 bases sitting between them. Germline V gene sequence: CDR1 SGHVS, CDR2 FQNEAQ. This receptor was obtained from a male patient between 2 and 15 years old who had a stem cell transplant for acute myeloid leukemia, so the T cells may come from the graft donor. The V and J genes are TRBV7-8 and TRBJ1-4; maybe TRBD1 (5 bases). This specimen consisted of PBMCs, mostly from graft donor cells, obtained 360 days after TCRalphabeta/CD19-depleted stem cell transplant. CDR3 coding DNA: TGTGCCAGCAGCTCAAGGGACCCCGGGGGAAAACTGTTTTTT. Amino acids: CASSSRDPGGKLFF. Complete variable domain (other parts from reference TRBV7-8 and TRBJ1-4): GAGVSQSPRYKVAKRGQDVALRCDPISGHVSLFWYQQALGQGPEFLTYFQNEAQLDKSGLPSDRFFAERPEGSVSTLKIQRTQQEDSAVYLCASSSRDPGGKLFFGSGTQLSVL.